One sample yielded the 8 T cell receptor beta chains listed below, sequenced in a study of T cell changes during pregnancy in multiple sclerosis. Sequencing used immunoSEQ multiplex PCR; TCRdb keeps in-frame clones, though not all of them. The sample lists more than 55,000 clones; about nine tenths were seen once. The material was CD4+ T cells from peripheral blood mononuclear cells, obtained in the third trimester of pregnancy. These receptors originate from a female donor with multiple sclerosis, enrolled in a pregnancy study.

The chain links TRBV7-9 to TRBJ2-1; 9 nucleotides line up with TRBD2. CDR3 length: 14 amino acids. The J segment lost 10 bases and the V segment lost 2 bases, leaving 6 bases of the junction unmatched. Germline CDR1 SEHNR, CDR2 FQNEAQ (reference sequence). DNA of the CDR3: TGTGCCAGCAGCTTAAGGACTAGCGCCCACGAGCAGTTCTTC. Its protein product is CASSLRTSAHEQFF.

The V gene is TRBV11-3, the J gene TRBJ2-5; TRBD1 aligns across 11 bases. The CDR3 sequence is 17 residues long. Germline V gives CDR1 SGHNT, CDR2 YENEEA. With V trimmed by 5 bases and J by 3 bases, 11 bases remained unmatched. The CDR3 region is CASSPGGGQGEEETQYF. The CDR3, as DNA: TGTGCCAGCAGCCCTGGGGGGGGACAGGGGGAGGAAGAGACCCAGTACTTC.

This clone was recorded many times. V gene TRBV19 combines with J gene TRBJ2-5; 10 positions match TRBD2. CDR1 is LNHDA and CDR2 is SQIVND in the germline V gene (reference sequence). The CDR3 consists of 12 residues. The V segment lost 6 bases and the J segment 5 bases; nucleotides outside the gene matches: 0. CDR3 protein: CASRLAGETQYF. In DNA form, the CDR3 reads TGTGCCAGTAGACTAGCGGGGGAGACCCAGTACTTC.

The CDR3 protein is CASTDSNNQPQHF. The CDR3 nucleotides read TGTGCCAGCACCGACAGTAACAATCAGCCCCAGCATTTT. The V call is TRBV2, the J call TRBJ1-5, with D possibly matching TRBD1 (5 bases). This CDR3 comprises 13 residues. Germline V lookup: CDR1 SNHLY, CDR2 FYNNEI. V shed 7 bases and J shed 3 bases, with 10 bases lying between them.

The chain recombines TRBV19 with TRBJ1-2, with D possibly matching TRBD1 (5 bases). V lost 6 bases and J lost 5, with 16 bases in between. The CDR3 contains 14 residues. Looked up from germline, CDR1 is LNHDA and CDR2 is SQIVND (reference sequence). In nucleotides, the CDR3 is TGTGCCAGTAGAGAAAGGGGTCTTGGATATGGCTACACCTTC. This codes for CASRERGLGYGYTF.

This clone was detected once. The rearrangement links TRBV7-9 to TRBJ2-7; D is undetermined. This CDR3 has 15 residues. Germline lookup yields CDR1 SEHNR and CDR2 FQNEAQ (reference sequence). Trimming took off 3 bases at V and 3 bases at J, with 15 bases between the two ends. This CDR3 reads CASSFGSGYNYEQYF. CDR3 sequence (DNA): TGTGCCAGCAGCTTCGGGTCCGGGTATAACTACGAGCAGTACTTC.

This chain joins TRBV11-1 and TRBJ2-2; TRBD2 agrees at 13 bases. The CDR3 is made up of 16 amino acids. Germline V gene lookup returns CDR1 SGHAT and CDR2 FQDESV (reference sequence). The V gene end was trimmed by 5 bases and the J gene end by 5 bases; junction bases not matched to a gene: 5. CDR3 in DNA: TGTGCCAGCAGCCCTGGACTAGCGGGAGCTACCGGGGAGCTGTTTTTT. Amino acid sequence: CASSPGLAGATGELFF.

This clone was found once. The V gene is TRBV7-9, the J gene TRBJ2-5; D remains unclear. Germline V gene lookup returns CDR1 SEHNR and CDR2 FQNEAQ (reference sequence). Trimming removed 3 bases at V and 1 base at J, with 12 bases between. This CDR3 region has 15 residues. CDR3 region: CASSLYSYSQETQYF. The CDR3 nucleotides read TGTGCCAGCAGCTTGTACAGTTATAGCCAAGAGACCCAGTACTTC.